This T cell receptor beta chain was recovered during a study of control samples from healthy donors and cancer patients. Sequenced by immunoSEQ multiplex PCR; TCRdb stores in-frame clones only, minus some. This table has over 30,000 clones, about 88% appearing once. After removal of 2 bases from V and 4 bases from J, the junction contained 10 bases not matched to a gene. The germline V gene encodes CDR1 SGHRS and CDR2 YFSETQ. The CDR3 is 16 amino acids. Specimen: PBMCs. This TCR was recovered from a woman aged 40 to 49 with lung cancer. The chain joins TRBV5-1 to TRBJ2-3, with 7 positions matching TRBD1. The CDR3 DNA sequence: TGCGCCAGCAGCTTAGAAACAGGGGTAGTCTCAGATACGCAGTATTTT. Protein: CASSLETGVVSDTQYF.